The T cell receptor (beta chain) described here comes from a study of shared clonotypes between healthy human individuals. Each subset's genomic DNA was shared equally among a number of immunoSEQ plates. Each PCR replicate from the sorted subsets contained 150 to 250 ng DNA, which is 30,000 or so T cell genomes. Sequencing was performed with immunoSEQ multiplex PCR; in TCRdb, only in-frame clones are kept and a portion is missing. This table has over a million clones, around three quarters appearing once. The study's findings and limits: There were few donors, and this limited the genetic and exposure-history diversity represented. What naive subsets generally showed was a larger estimated richness than memory subsets showed.

Details on this clone: Its cognate antigen is unknown. A much more abundant neighbour one base away suggests this may be a read error. At the DNA level, this CDR3 is encoded by other sequences in the same sample as well.

The CDR3 length is 13 residues. The V gene lost 0 bases and the J gene lost 3 bases, with 6 bases spanning the gap. Germline CDR1 SGHRS, CDR2 YFSETQ. This sequence originates from a man between 18 and 29 years old in good health. Some clones in this sample may be carry-over from other donors' samples. V gene TRBV5-1 combines with J gene TRBJ1-1; a weak D match, TRBD1 (5 bases). Sequenced sample: memory CD4+ T cells from PBMCs. Subset given: CD45RA-negative fraction. The CDR3 region is CASSLDRHTEAFF. The CDR3 bases are TGCGCCAGCAGCTTGGACAGGCACACTGAAGCTTTCTTT.